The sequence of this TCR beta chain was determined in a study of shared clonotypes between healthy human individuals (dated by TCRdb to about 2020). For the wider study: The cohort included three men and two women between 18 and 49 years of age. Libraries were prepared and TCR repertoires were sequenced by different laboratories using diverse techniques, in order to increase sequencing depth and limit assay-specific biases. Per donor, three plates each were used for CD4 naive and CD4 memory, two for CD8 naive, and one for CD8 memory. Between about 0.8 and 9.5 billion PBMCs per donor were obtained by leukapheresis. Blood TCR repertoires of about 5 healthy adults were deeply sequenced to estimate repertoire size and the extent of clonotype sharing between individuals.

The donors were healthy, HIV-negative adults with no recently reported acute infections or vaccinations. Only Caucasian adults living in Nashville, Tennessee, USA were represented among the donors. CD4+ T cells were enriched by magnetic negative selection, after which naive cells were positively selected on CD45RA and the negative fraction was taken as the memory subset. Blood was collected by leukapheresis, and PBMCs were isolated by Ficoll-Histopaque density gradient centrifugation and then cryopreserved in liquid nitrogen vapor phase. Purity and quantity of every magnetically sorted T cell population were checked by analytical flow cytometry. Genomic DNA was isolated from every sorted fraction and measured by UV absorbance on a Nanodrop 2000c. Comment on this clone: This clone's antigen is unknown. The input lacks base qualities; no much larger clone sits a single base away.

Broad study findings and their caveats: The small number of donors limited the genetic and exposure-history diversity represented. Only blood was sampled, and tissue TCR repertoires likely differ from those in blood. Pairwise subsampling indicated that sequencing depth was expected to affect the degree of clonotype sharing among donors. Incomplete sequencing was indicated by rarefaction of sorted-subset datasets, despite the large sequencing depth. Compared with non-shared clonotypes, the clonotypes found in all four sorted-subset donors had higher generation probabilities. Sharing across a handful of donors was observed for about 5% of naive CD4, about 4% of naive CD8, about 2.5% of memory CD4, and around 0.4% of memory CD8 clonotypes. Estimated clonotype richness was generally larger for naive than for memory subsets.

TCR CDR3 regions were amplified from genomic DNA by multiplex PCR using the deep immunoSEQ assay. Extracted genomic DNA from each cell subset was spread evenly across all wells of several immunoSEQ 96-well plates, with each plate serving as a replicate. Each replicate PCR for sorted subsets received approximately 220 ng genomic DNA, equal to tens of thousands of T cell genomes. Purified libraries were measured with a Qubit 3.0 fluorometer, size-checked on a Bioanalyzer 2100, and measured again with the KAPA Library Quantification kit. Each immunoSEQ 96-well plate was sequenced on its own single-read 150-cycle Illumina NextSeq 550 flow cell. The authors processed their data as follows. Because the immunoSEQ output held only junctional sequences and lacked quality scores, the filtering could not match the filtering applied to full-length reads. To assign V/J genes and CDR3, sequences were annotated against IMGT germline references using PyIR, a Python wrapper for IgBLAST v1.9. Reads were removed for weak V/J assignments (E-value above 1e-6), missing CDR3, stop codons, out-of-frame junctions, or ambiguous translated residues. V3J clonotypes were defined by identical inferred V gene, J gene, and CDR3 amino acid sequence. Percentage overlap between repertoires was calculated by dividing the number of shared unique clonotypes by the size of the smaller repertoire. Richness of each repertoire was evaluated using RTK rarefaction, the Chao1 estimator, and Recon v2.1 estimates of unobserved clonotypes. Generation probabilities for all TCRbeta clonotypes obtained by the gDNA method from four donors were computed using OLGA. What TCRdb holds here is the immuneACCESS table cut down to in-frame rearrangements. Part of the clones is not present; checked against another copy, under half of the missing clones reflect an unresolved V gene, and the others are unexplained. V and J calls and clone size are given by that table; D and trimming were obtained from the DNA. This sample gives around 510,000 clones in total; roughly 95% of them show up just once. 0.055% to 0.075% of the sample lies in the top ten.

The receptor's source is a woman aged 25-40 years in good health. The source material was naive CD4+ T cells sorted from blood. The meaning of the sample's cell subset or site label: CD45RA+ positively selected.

At the DNA level, the sequence is TGTGCCAGCATAAGGACAACCTTGGGAGTAACTGAAGCTTTCTTT. It encodes CASIRTTLGVTEAFF. The chain is made from TRBV6-5 and TRBJ1-1; a weak D assignment points to TRBD1 (5 bases agree). The CDR3, cysteine through phenylalanine, is 15 amino acids long. The kept DNA is CDR3 alone, 45 bases in frame from the first base. V sheds 7 bases and J sheds 5 bases, leaving 20 bases between their ends. As encoded in the germline V gene, CDR1 is MNHEY while CDR2 is SVGAGI.